The 31 T cell receptor beta chains in this list originate from one sample, sequenced in a study of cytomegalovirus exposure and HLA in healthy donors. The PCR was carried out with 60 Vbeta primers and 13 Jbeta primers. Here immunoSEQ multiplex PCR was the method, and the copy in TCRdb shows in-frame clones only, minus some. Altogether 85,000 to 100,000 clones are present, 75% to 90% being singletons, with the ten largest covering about 2.5%. Sequencing input: PBMCs. These receptors originate from a young man in good health and CMV-seronegative.

The chain is built from TRBV18 and TRBJ2-5, with 10 bases lining up with TRBD2. Germline V gene data show CDR1 as KGHSH and CDR2 as LQKENI. The CDR3 covers 15 residues. V shed 5 bases, J shed 5 bases, and the junction held 8 bases outside the gene matches. CDR3 nucleotide sequence: TGTGCCAGCTCAACTCTAGCGGGAGTTTCGGAGACCCAGTACTTC. Translated: CASSTLAGVSETQYF.

Concerning this clone itself: An end of the junction does not agree with germline; a read error may underlie this. This sequence joins TRBV7-9 and TRBJ2-3; tentative D call: TRBD2 (5 bases). Germline V gene lookup returns CDR1 SEHNR and CDR2 FQNEAQ (reference sequence). There are 17 residues in the CDR3. CDR3 in DNA: TGTTCCAGCAGCTCCCTTGGGCGGGTGTCTAGCACAGATACGCAGTATTTT. It codes for CSSSSLGRVSSTDTQYF.

CDR3 sequence (DNA): TGTGCCAGCAGTCCACGACTCGACTGGGGGGATTCCGGGGCCAACGTCCTGACTTTC. This translates into CASSPRLDWGDSGANVLTF. The rearrangement uses TRBV27 and TRBJ2-6; possibly TRBD2 for D (6 bases). There are 19 residues in the CDR3. Germline CDR1 and CDR2: MNHEY and SMNVEV (reference sequence). V shed 5 bases and J shed 4 bases, with 24 bases lying between them.

V gene TRBV28 combines with J gene TRBJ2-3; TRBD1 aligns across 7 bases. From germline, CDR1 is MDHEN and CDR2 SYDVKM. J lost 1 base, V lost 2 bases, and 0 bases had no gene match. The CDR3 is 14 amino acids. In nucleotides, the CDR3 is TGTGCCAGCAGTTTAGGACAGGGCACAGATACGCAGTATTTT. Translation: CASSLGQGTDTQYF.

On this clone: At one end, the junction sequence differs from germline, possibly due to a read error. J is TRBJ2-5 and V is TRBV5-4; 10 bases are shared with TRBD2. The germline gives CDR1 SGHNT, CDR2 YYREEE (reference sequence). This CDR3 has 13 residues. The CDR3 sequence is CASGVRLAGVLDF. CDR3 nucleotides: TGTGCCAGCGGGGTTCGGCTAGCGGGAGTTTTGGACTTC.

This chain links TRBV2 with TRBJ2-7; possibly TRBD2 for D (5 bases). The V gene's germline CDR1 is SNHLY and CDR2 FYNNEI. This CDR3 region has 13 residues. V was trimmed by 2 bases and J by 8 bases, leaving 13 bases between them. The CDR3 DNA is TGTGCCAGCAGTGAACTCCGCCGGGATAAGCAGTACTTC. It encodes CASSELRRDKQYF.

This sequence joins TRBV5-1 and TRBJ2-3, with D tentatively TRBD2 (5 bases). The ends were cut back, 2 bases at V and 6 bases at J, with 13 bases in the middle. This CDR3 is built from 14 residues. Germline CDR1 is SGHRS and CDR2 is YFSETQ. The CDR3 DNA is TGCGCCAGCAGCTTTTTCGGGGAAAGGGATACGCAGTATTTT. Its protein is CASSFFGERDTQYF. The variable domain in full, with the rest retrieved from reference TRBV5-1 and TRBJ2-3, is KAGVTQTPRYLIKTRGQQVTLSCSPISGHRSVSWYQQTPGQGLQFLFEYFSETQRNKGNFPGRFSGRQFSNSRSEMNVSTLELGDSALYLCASSFFGERDTQYFGPGTRLTVL.

The chain carries TRBV2 and TRBJ2-3; 15 bases are shared with TRBD2. Germline V gene data show CDR1 as SNHLY and CDR2 as FYNNEI. V lost 5 bases and J lost 1; bases outside the gene matches: 7. The CDR3 covers 18 residues. The CDR3: CASSWTSGRAGGTDTQYF. The CDR3 DNA reads TGTGCCAGCAGTTGGACTAGCGGGAGGGCCGGGGGCACAGATACGCAGTATTTT.

This clone has only a few counts. This chain joins TRBV6-6 and TRBJ2-2, with unresolved D. CDR3 length: 15 amino acids. CDR1 is MNHNY, CDR2 SVGAGI, per germline (reference sequence). The V end lost 7 bases, the J end lost 4 bases, and 16 bases lay between the germline ends. In DNA, the CDR3 is TGTGCCAGCATATTGGCAGAACATTCCACCGGGGAGCTGTTTTTT. It encodes CASILAEHSTGELFF.

The chain combines TRBV28 with TRBJ2-5; TRBD2 agrees at 8 bases. The J call is in doubt because the DNA end fits TRBJ2-7 better. CDR3 length: 14 amino acids. Germline CDR1 and CDR2: MDHEN and SYDVKM. CDR3 sequence: CASSLLGGRSEQYF. Here the CDR3 DNA reads TGTGCCAGCAGTTTACTTGGCGGGAGGTCCGAGCAGTACTTC.

This clone was observed once. The rearrangement joins TRBV11-2 to TRBJ2-1; 7 nucleotides match TRBD2. Trimming removed 3 bases from V and 3 bases from J; junction bases left unmatched: 11. Germline V gene lookup returns CDR1 SGHAT and CDR2 FQNNGV. The CDR3 spans 17 residues. This chain's CDR3 is CASSLRGLGGSYNEQFF. CDR3 bases: TGTGCCAGCAGCTTGAGGGGATTAGGCGGGAGCTACAATGAGCAGTTCTTC.

This clone was found once. The chain carries TRBV7-8 and TRBJ1-5; TRBD1 matches at 9 bases. The germline gives CDR1 SGHVS, CDR2 FQNEAQ. Unmatched junction bases numbered 7, after V lost 3 bases and J lost 1 base. The CDR3 covers 17 residues. The CDR3 DNA follows: TGTGCCAGCAGCTTTCGCCCGGGACAGGGAAGCAATCAGCCCCAGCATTTT. Translation gives CASSFRPGQGSNQPQHF.

This clone was seen more than once but under ten times. This sequence joins TRBV2 and TRBJ1-5; TRBD1 aligns across 7 bases. Germline lookup yields CDR1 SNHLY and CDR2 FYNNEI. CDR3 length equals 12 residues. In DNA form, the CDR3 reads TGTGCTAGCGACAGGGACAATCAGCCCCAGCATTTT. Translating it yields CASDRDNQPQHF. Full variable domain (remainder filled in from reference TRBV2 and TRBJ1-5): EPEVTQTPSHQVTQMGQEVILRCVPISNHLYFYWYRQILGQKVEFLVSFYNNEISEKSEIFDDQFSVERPDGSNFTLKIRSTKLEDSAMYFCASDRDNQPQHFGDGTRLSIL.

The chain is built from TRBV7-9 and TRBJ1-2; D unresolved. CDR1 is SEHNR and CDR2 is FQNEAQ in the germline V gene (reference sequence). Trimming shortened V by 5 bases and J by 3 bases, and 13 bases separated the two germline ends. This CDR3 region has 14 residues. The CDR3 loop is CASSQSSRYYGYTF. The CDR3 region has the DNA TGTGCCAGCAGCCAGTCATCTAGGTACTATGGCTACACCTTC.

This chain links TRBV7-9 with TRBJ2-7; 10 positions agree with TRBD2. The CDR3 consists of 17 residues. V shed 3 bases and J 6 bases; nucleotides not matched to a gene: 14. Germline values: CDR1 SEHNR, CDR2 FQNEAQ (reference sequence). The CDR3 DNA reads TGTGCCAGCAGCTTCTTATCTAGCGGGAGATTCCCCTCCGAGCAGTACTTC. Its protein product is CASSFLSSGRFPSEQYF.

V gene TRBV6-5 combines with J gene TRBJ2-7; D is unclear. The CDR3 consists of 16 residues. CDR1 is MNHEY and CDR2 is SVGAGI in the germline V gene. Trimming removed 0 bases at V and 3 bases at J, with 15 bases between. The DNA for the CDR3 is TGTGCCAGCAGTTACTCGATAGCTCCCACCGGCTACGAGCAGTACTTC. Residues: CASSYSIAPTGYEQYF.

The chain combines TRBV9 with TRBJ2-3, with TRBD2 identical over 9 bases. The CDR3 loop spans 17 amino acids. The V gene end was trimmed by 0 bases and the J gene end by 3 bases; junction bases not matched to a gene: 8. Germline V gene sequence: CDR1 SGDLS, CDR2 YYNGEE. This CDR3 is CASSVVGLAGVTDTQYF. The CDR3 DNA sequence: TGTGCCAGCAGCGTAGTTGGGTTAGCGGGAGTGACAGATACGCAGTATTTT.

This clone was recorded once. The chain recombines TRBV29-1 with TRBJ1-1; 7 bases fit TRBD1. This CDR3 is 16 amino acids long. V shed 7 bases, J shed 8 bases, and the junction held 22 bases outside the gene matches. Germline V CDR1 and CDR2: SQVTM, ANQGSEA. The CDR3 nucleotides read TGCAGCGCAATGGTGGCAGGGGGTATAGTAAGACCAGAAGCTTTCTTT. This codes for CSAMVAGGIVRPEAFF.

In DNA form, the CDR3 reads TGTGCCAGCAGCAAACAGGGGAGGAACACTGAAGCTTTCTTT. Protein product: CASSKQGRNTEAFF. This chain connects TRBV7-2 to TRBJ1-1, with 7 bases fitting TRBD1. CDR1 is SGHTA and CDR2 is FQGNSA in the germline V gene. This CDR3 has 14 amino acids. The V and J ends lost 5 bases and 1 base, in that order; junction bases with no gene match: 4.

V usage is TRBV29-1 and J usage is TRBJ2-5; 10 bases align to TRBD2. The CDR3 contains 13 residues. V was clipped by 4 bases and J by 2 bases; unmatched bases: 1. The germline gives CDR1 SQVTM, CDR2 ANQGSEA. DNA of the CDR3: TGCAGCGTTGGACTAGCGGGTCAAGAGACCCAGTACTTC. Its protein product is CSVGLAGQETQYF. Full variable domain (rest looked up from reference TRBV29-1 and TRBJ2-5): SAVISQKPSRDICQRGTSLTIQCQVDSQVTMMFWYRQQPGQSLTLIATANQGSEATYESGFVIDKFPISRPNLTFSTLTVSNMSPEDSSIYLCSVGLAGQETQYFGPGTRLLVL.

This chain connects TRBV6-1 to TRBJ2-7; D may be TRBD2 (5 bases). Germline CDR1 MNHNS, CDR2 SASEGT. Trimming shortened V by 2 bases and J by 7 bases, and 9 bases separated the two germline ends. The CDR3 is 12 residues long. Here the CDR3 reads CASSEIPGEQYF. As DNA, the CDR3 is TGTGCCAGCAGTGAAATCCCGGGGGAGCAGTACTTC.

This chain joins TRBV4-1 and TRBJ2-7; tentative D call: TRBD2 (6 bases). CDR3 length: 18 residues. V dropped 0 bases and J dropped 4 bases, with 22 bases sitting between them. The V gene's germline CDR1 is MGHRA and CDR2 YSYEKL. The CDR3 nucleotides are TGCGCCAGCAGCCAAGAGGGTAGCGGAGGAACCTCTACGTACGAGCAGTACTTC. Its translation is CASSQEGSGGTSTYEQYF.

The chain is built from TRBV19 and TRBJ1-2; perhaps TRBD1 as D (5 bases). Germline CDR1 reads LNHDA; CDR2 reads SQIVND (reference sequence). Trimming took 6 bases from V and 7 from J, leaving 9 bases between them. The CDR3 loop spans 11 amino acids. The CDR3 sequence is CASSTGGGYTF. CDR3 in DNA: TGTGCCAGTAGCACGGGGGGTGGCTACACCTTC.

The gene calls are TRBV10-3 and TRBJ2-2; the D is unclear. CDR3 length: 13 amino acids. V gave up 6 bases and J gave up 6 bases, with 11 bases separating them. The germline CDR1 and CDR2 sequences are ENHRY and SYGVKD. CDR3 in amino acids: CAIRNIYPGELFF. CDR3 bases: TGTGCCATCAGGAACATTTACCCCGGGGAGCTGTTTTTT.

Details on this clone: A read error may account for a junction end that differs from germline. This sequence joins TRBV11-2 and TRBJ1-1; 9 positions match TRBD1. The V gene's germline CDR1 is SGHAT and CDR2 FQNNGV. This CDR3 region has 14 residues. The CDR3 DNA is TGTGCCAGCGAGCGAATATCCGGGACAGGGTTCCTAATCTTT. This translates into CASERISGTGFLIF.

The gene calls are TRBV21-1 and TRBJ2-5; whether TRBD1, the table's D call, matches the DNA was not checked. TRBV21-1 is marked as a pseudogene. The CDR3 has 14 amino acids. Written as DNA, the CDR3 is TGTGCCTTCCCGCCCTGGCCAGGGCAAGAGACCCAGTACTTC. Encoded protein: CAFPPWPGQETQYF.

CDR3 in DNA: TGCAGTGCTAGAGGCGAACAGCCCCAGCATTTT. Protein product: CSARGEQPQHF. V is TRBV20-1 and J is TRBJ1-5; D gene ambiguous. Trimming took 1 base from V and 7 from J, leaving 5 bases between them. CDR1 is DFQATT and CDR2 is SNEGSKA in the germline V gene (reference sequence). The CDR3 is 11 amino acids.

The chain employs TRBV21-1 and TRBJ2-1; TRBD2 reflects the table's D call only, with no check against the DNA. TRBV21-1 has pseudogene status. The CDR3 consists of 15 residues. The CDR3, as DNA: TGTGCCAGCAGCAAAGGAGGCAACTGGTACAATGAGCAGTTCTTC. The encoded protein is CASSKGGNWYNEQFF.

The V call is TRBV25-1, the J call TRBJ1-1, with D hard to call. This CDR3 spans 14 amino acids. V shed 1 base and J shed 5 bases, with 11 bases lying between them. The germline V gene has CDR1 MGHDK and CDR2 SYGVNS. CDR3 DNA sequence: TGTGCCAGCAGTGAATTAAGGGAGGAGACTGAAGCTTTCTTT. It specifies CASSELREETEAFF.

V usage is TRBV19 and J usage is TRBJ2-5, with 11 positions matching TRBD2. The CDR3 consists of 15 residues. The ends lost 5 bases at V and 5 bases at J; junction bases unmatched: 7. Germline lookup yields CDR1 LNHDA and CDR2 SQIVND (reference sequence). The CDR3 reads CASSSTSGRMETQYF. The CDR3 DNA follows: TGTGCCAGTAGTTCCACTAGCGGGAGAATGGAGACCCAGTACTTC.

The rearrangement joins TRBV11-2 to TRBJ1-3; D may be TRBD1 (6 bases). CDR1 is SGHAT, CDR2 FQNNGV, per germline. CDR3 length: 15 residues. V lost 6 bases and J lost 0, with 12 bases in between. The CDR3 protein is CASSLDRPSGNTIYF. The DNA for the CDR3 is TGTGCCAGCAGTCTCGACAGGCCCTCTGGAAACACCATATATTTT. Based on the CDR3 plus reference TRBV11-2 and TRBJ1-3, the full variable domain is EAGVAQSPRYKIIEKRQSVAFWCNPISGHATLYWYQQILGQGPKLLIQFQNNGVVDDSQLPKDRFSAERLKGVDSTLKIQPAKLEDSAVYLCASSLDRPSGNTIYFGEGSWLTVV.